The 18 T cell receptor beta chains below come from one sample, sequenced in a study of regulatory T cells in long-lasting Graves disease. Time point described: newly diagnosed GD, antithyroid drugs for less than 3 months. PBMC RNA was the source of the TCR library. Construction of the TCR beta libraries employed iRepertoire HTBI primers in conjunction with Arm-PCR of CDR3 regions. TCRdb itself ran the multiplex PCR reads through MiXCR, one entry per CDR3 protein. The sample holds about 350,000 distinct CDR3 sequences; around 15% are singletons and the top ten take roughly 30%. These data were likewise used in another study, on T cells in Graves' hyperthyroidism and ophthalmopathy.

The sequences come from peripheral blood mononuclear cells (PBMCs), collected at new diagnosis, from a patient treated with antithyroid drugs. The receptors stem from a man aged 40-49 years with Graves disease.

This clonotype appeared many times. J is TRBJ2-5 and V is TRBV10-3; 9 positions match TRBD2. V lost 0 bases and J lost 0; bases outside the gene matches: 2. The CDR3 has 16 amino acids. Germline values: CDR1 ENHRY, CDR2 SYGVKD. CDR3 DNA: TGTGCCATCAGTGAGTCTCTAGCGGGGAACCAAGAGACCCAGTACTTC. Residues: CAISESLAGNQETQYF.

This clonotype was counted between two and nine times. This sequence joins TRBV18 and TRBJ1-1; no reliable D call. The V end lost 2 bases, the J end lost 0 bases, and 16 bases lay between the germline ends. The CDR3 totals 17 residues. Germline V lookup: CDR1 KGHSH, CDR2 LQKENI. Here the CDR3 DNA reads TGTGCCAGCTCACCATATCAGGTAGCAGGAATGAACACTGAAGCTTTCTTT. Amino acid sequence: CASSPYQVAGMNTEAFF.

The chain has TRBV7-9 and TRBJ1-4; D not certain. Trimming pared 5 bases from V and 0 bases from J, leaving 10 bases between. The CDR3 loop spans 15 amino acids. Germline values: CDR1 SEHNR, CDR2 FQNEAQ (reference sequence). The CDR3 DNA reads as TGTGCCAGCAGCCTGGAGGCCGCAACTAATGAAAAACTGTTTTTT. Protein product: CASSLEAATNEKLFF.

In this sample, this clonotype turned up many times. The chain is built from TRBV2 and TRBJ1-6, with a tentative D call TRBD1 (6 bases). There are 14 residues in the CDR3. CDR1 SNHLY and CDR2 FYNNEI come from the germline V gene. V shed 6 bases and J shed 5 bases, with 11 bases lying between them. The DNA of the CDR3 is TGTGCCAGCAGCCTCGGGGGCGATAATTCACCCCTCCACTTT. This codes for CASSLGGDNSPLHF.

This chain links TRBV28 with TRBJ1-4; 8 positions agree with TRBD1. V lost 1 base, J lost 0 bases, and 7 bases stayed unmatched. The length of the CDR3 is 18 residues. Germline CDR1 and CDR2: MDHEN and SYDVKM. The CDR3: CASSLYGTGVATNEKLFF. CDR3 nucleotides: TGTGCCAGCAGTTTATACGGGACAGGTGTCGCAACTAATGAAAAACTGTTTTTT.

This clonotype showed up many times. The chain has TRBV11-2 and TRBJ2-5, with D possibly matching TRBD2 (5 bases). The CDR3 has 16 residues. In germline, CDR1 is SGHAT, CDR2 FQNNGV. V was cut by 1 base and J by 1 base, with 13 bases left in between. In DNA form, the CDR3 reads TGTGCCAGCAGCTTAGGGACTTTACAGACCCAAGAGACCCAGTACTTC. It is translated as CASSLGTLQTQETQYF.

This clonotype occurred many times. This chain uses TRBV24-1 with TRBJ1-5; TRBD1 is a possible D gene (5 bases). V lost 5 bases to trimming and J lost 5 bases, with 12 bases between them. From germline, CDR1 is KGHDR and CDR2 SFDVKD. The CDR3 runs to 14 residues. CDR3 residues: CATSVSGWDQPQHF. The CDR3 region has the DNA TGTGCCACCAGTGTTTCAGGGTGGGATCAGCCCCAGCATTTT.

This rearrangement joins TRBV5-1 to TRBJ2-5; TRBD1 agrees at 9 bases. Germline CDR1 reads SGHRS; CDR2 reads YFSETQ. This CDR3 spans 15 amino acids. V gave up 5 bases and J gave up 4 bases; unmatched junction bases: 9. CDR3 sequence reads: CASRDPQGAGETQYF. CDR3 bases: TGCGCCAGCAGGGATCCACAGGGGGCCGGAGAGACCCAGTACTTC.

This rearrangement joins TRBV20-1 to TRBJ1-5; D not certain. The CDR3 consists of 14 residues. V lost 3 bases and J lost 0, with 9 bases in between. Germline V gene lookup returns CDR1 DFQATT and CDR2 SNEGSKA (reference sequence). CDR3: CSASTHHSNQPQHF. The DNA for the CDR3 is TGCAGTGCTAGTACCCATCATAGCAATCAGCCCCAGCATTTT.

This chain uses TRBV7-9 with TRBJ2-7, with TRBD1 identical over 10 bases. Germline CDR1 reads SEHNR; CDR2 reads FQNEAQ (reference sequence). V trimming: 5 bases; J trimming: 6 bases; junction bases outside the gene matches: 10. The CDR3 contains 15 residues. The CDR3 region has the DNA TGTGCCAGCAGCAGCCGGGACAGGGGATATAGCGAGCAGTACTTC. Its translation is CASSSRDRGYSEQYF.

This clonotype was seen repeatedly, ten times or more. This rearrangement joins TRBV30 to TRBJ1-4; TRBD1 matches at 7 bases. The V gene end was trimmed by 0 bases and the J gene end by 8 bases; junction bases not matched to a gene: 9. The CDR3 is made up of 15 amino acids. Germline CDR1 GTSNPN, CDR2 SVGIG (reference sequence). DNA of the CDR3: TGTGCCTGGAGTGTAGGAGACAGGGTGGGCGAAAAACTGTTTTTT. Translating it yields CAWSVGDRVGEKLFF.

There are a few counts of this clonotype. J is TRBJ2-7 and V is TRBV6-1; 11 bases are a match to TRBD1. The CDR3 contains 14 residues. Germline CDR1 MNHNS, CDR2 SASEGT. Losses at the gene ends were 6 bases for V and 5 bases for J; bases not matched to a gene: 6. CDR3 region: CASRRTGGVNEQYF. The CDR3 DNA sequence: TGTGCCAGCAGGAGGACAGGGGGCGTCAACGAGCAGTACTTC.

There are many counts of this clonotype. The gene calls are TRBV24-1 and TRBJ2-5, with 9 bases aligning to TRBD2. V shed 5 bases and J 4 bases; nucleotides not matched to a gene: 7. The length of the CDR3 is 15 residues. Germline V gene sequence: CDR1 KGHDR, CDR2 SFDVKD. The CDR3 is CATSAVSGGGETQYF. Here the CDR3 DNA reads TGTGCCACCAGTGCTGTTAGCGGGGGCGGAGAGACCCAGTACTTC.

This clonotype was picked up many times. The gene calls are TRBV12-3 or TRBV12-4 and TRBJ2-7, with TRBD2 matching over 12 bases. Losses at the gene ends were 5 bases for V and 4 bases for J; bases not matched to a gene: 3. The CDR3 loop spans 14 amino acids. The CDR3 region has the DNA TGTGCCAGCAGTGACGGACTAGCGGGGTACGAGCAGTACTTC. Protein product: CASSDGLAGYEQYF.

This chain joins TRBV20-1 and TRBJ2-6; D not certain. CDR1 is DFQATT and CDR2 is SNEGSKA in the germline V gene (reference sequence). V lost 4 bases, J lost 3 bases, and 13 bases lay in between. The CDR3 has 15 amino acids. Here the CDR3 DNA reads TGCAGTGCTACGGACGGCAGATTTGGGGCCAACGTCCTGACTTTC. It codes for CSATDGRFGANVLTF.

CDR3 residues: CASSLAWGGGGSYEQYF. The CDR3, as DNA: TGTGCCAGCAGCTTGGCCTGGGGGGGGGGCGGCTCCTACGAGCAGTACTTC. The V call is TRBV5-6, the J call TRBJ2-7; TRBD2 might be the D (7 bases). Trimming took 0 bases from V and 0 from J, leaving 16 bases between them. The germline V gene encodes CDR1 SGHDT and CDR2 YYEEEE. CDR3 length: 17 amino acids.

The sample holds a few counts of this clonotype. Given a much more abundant clone one base away, this may be a read error. The chain joins TRBV12-3 or TRBV12-4 to TRBJ1-5; no clear D gene. Between the trimmed V and J ends, which lost 1 base and 0 bases, there was a span of 7 bases. The CDR3 runs to 15 residues. This CDR3 reads CASSLGFYSNQPQHF. DNA of the CDR3: TGTGCCAGCAGTTTAGGGTTTTATAGCAATCAGCCCCAGCATTTT.

This clonotype was counted only a few times. This chain links TRBV2 with TRBJ2-3; D remains unclear. CDR1 and CDR2 (germline): SNHLY, FYNNEI. V shed 9 bases and J shed 3 bases, with 16 bases lying between them. The CDR3 consists of 14 residues. The CDR3 sequence is CASILQKGTDTQYF. Written as DNA, the CDR3 is TGTGCCAGTATCTTACAGAAGGGAACAGATACGCAGTATTTT.